This T cell receptor (beta chain) was identified in a study of control samples from healthy donors and cancer patients. V lost 6 bases, J lost 6 bases, and 16 bases stayed unmatched. Germline assignment: CDR1 SGHVS and CDR2 FQNEAQ. This CDR3 spans 16 amino acids. The table came from immunoSEQ multiplex PCR; TCRdb's copy has only in-frame clones and leaves some out. The sample has 100,000 or so clones, over 60% seen once. Sequencing was carried out using blood. The sequence was collected from a woman aged 25-40 years in good health. The V gene is TRBV7-8, the J gene TRBJ2-7, with 8 bases aligning to TRBD1. CDR3 nucleotide sequence: TGTGCCAGCAGTCTTCCCCCAGGGGGCGTAGGGTCCGAGCAGTACTTC. It translates to CASSLPPGGVGSEQYF.